This T cell receptor beta chain was profiled in a study of shared clonotypes between healthy human individuals (dated by TCRdb to about 2020). Regarding the study in general: A few men and a couple of women, aged 18 to 49 years, made up the cohort. To estimate repertoire size and how much clonotype sharing occurs between individuals, the study deeply sequenced the blood TCR repertoires of a handful of healthy adults. Leukapheresis yielded between about 0.94 and 9 billion PBMCs per donor. For each donor, three plates each were used for CD4 naive and CD4 memory, two plates were used for CD8 naive, and one plate was used for CD8 memory. To increase sequencing depth and limit assay-specific biases, different laboratories used diverse techniques to prepare libraries and sequence TCR repertoires.

As for this clone: This receptor's antigen is unknown. One base away there is no much larger clone; base qualities are not given.

The study at large found these results: Clonotypes shared by all four sorted-subset donors showed higher generation probabilities than non-shared clonotypes. Sampling was restricted to blood, and TCR repertoires in tissues likely differ from the TCR repertoires found in blood. Across several donors, roughly 5.1% of naive CD4, 3.5% of naive CD8, 2% to 2.5% of memory CD4, and 0.4% to 0.45% of memory CD8 clonotypes were shared. Estimated clonotype richness was generally larger for naive than for memory subsets. Rarefaction of sorted-subset datasets indicated incomplete sequencing despite the large sequencing depth. Because the study included only a small number of donors, the genetic and exposure-history diversity represented was limited. Pairwise subsampling led to the expectation that sequencing depth would affect the degree of clonotype sharing among donors.

Healthy HIV-negative adults with no recently reported acute infections or vaccinations were included as donors. Every donor was a Caucasian adult residing in Nashville, Tennessee, USA. CD8 memory samples consisted of magnetically selected CD45RO+ cells combined with CCR7-negative CD45RA+ effector memory (TemRA) cells. After blood collection by leukapheresis, PBMCs were isolated using Ficoll-Histopaque density gradient centrifugation and then cryopreserved in the vapor phase of liquid nitrogen. Analytical flow cytometry was used to check the purity and quantity of each magnetically sorted T cell population. From each sorted fraction, genomic DNA was isolated and quantified by UV absorbance on a Nanodrop 2000c. TCR CDR3 regions were amplified from genomic DNA by multiplex PCR using the deep immunoSEQ assay. Extracted genomic DNA from each cell subset was distributed evenly across all wells of several immunoSEQ 96-well plates, and each plate was treated as a replicate. For sorted subsets, each replicate PCR was loaded with around 220 ng genomic DNA, equivalent to some 27,000 T cell genomes. The purified libraries were quantified using a Qubit 3.0 fluorometer, sized with a Bioanalyzer 2100, and then quantified again using the KAPA Library Quantification kit. A separate single-read 150-cycle Illumina NextSeq 550 flow cell was used to sequence each immunoSEQ 96-well plate. Per the source publication's procedure: The immunoSEQ output contained only junctional sequences without quality scores, so filtering could not match that applied to full-length reads. Sequences were annotated with PyIR, a Python wrapper for IgBLAST v1.9, and V/J genes and CDR3 were assigned using IMGT germline references. Reads with weak V/J assignments (E-value above 1e-6), missing CDR3, stop codons, out-of-frame junctions, or ambiguous translated residues were removed. V3J clonotypes were defined as sequences sharing an identical inferred V gene, J gene, and CDR3 amino acid sequence. Percentage overlap between repertoires was computed as shared unique clonotypes divided by the size of the smaller repertoire. Three approaches were used to assess repertoire richness: RTK rarefaction, the Chao1 estimator, and Recon v2.1 estimates of unobserved clonotypes. For all TCRbeta clonotypes obtained by the gDNA method from a few donors, generation probabilities were computed with OLGA. As stored in TCRdb, this immuneACCESS dataset retains in-frame rearrangements with V and J assigned. A fraction of the clones does not appear; measured against another copy, unresolved V genes explain less than half of the discrepancy, and the remainder lacks a known reason. The DNA was the basis for D and trimming; V, J and clone size are from that table. The sample table holds 110,000 or so clones, of which 68% were seen once. Approximately 25% of the sample rests with the top ten.

The source is a woman in her thirties in good health. The sequenced sample was memory CD8+ T cells sorted from blood. The cell subset or site label, read with the paper, signifies: CD45RO+ cells pooled with CCR7-negative TemRA cells.

In nucleotide form, the sequence is TGTGCCATCAGAAGACAGGAGGTCACCAACACTGAAGCTTTCTTT. Translated, this gives CAIRRQEVTNTEAFF. The sequence links TRBV6-1 to TRBJ1-1; the D gene is perhaps TRBD1, from 6 matching bases. Based on the germline V gene, the CDR1 and CDR2 sequences are MNHNS and SASEGT. A distance of 20 bases separates the germline ends of V and J, which lose 10 bases and 2 bases respectively. The CDR3, cysteine through phenylalanine, is 15 amino acids long. The entry retains the CDR3 DNA only, 45 bases that are in frame from base 1.